Given below is one T cell receptor (beta chain) in context. Profiled with immunoSEQ multiplex PCR; TCRdb holds only in-frame clones, not every one. The sample has 150,000 to 200,000 clones; around 73% are singletons. The data were obtained in a study of blood T cell repertoires in COVID-19. Whole-study context: Collection of acute and convalescent COVID-19 samples took place in the United States, Italy and Spain.

The length of the CDR3 is 15 residues. Germline V CDR1 and CDR2: SGHRS, YFSETQ. Deletions cut 7 bases from V and 2 bases from J, with 19 bases between. Enrollees, about 18 to 89 years old, lived in 24 US areas. The clonotype was recovered from a woman aged 50 to 65 who had recovered from COVID-19. The rearrangement links TRBV5-1 to TRBJ2-7, with D perhaps TRBD1 (6 bases). The specimen sequenced was PBMCs or T cells enriched from blood (not recorded which). The CDR3, as DNA: TGCGCCAGCGCTGGGGGCTTGGGCCCACCCTACGAGCAGTACTTC. Residues: CASAGGLGPPYEQYF.